This TCR beta chain is from a study of T cell clonotyping in hematopoietic cell transplantation. Points from the study as a whole: After transplant, recipient diversity fell while pathologically expanded clonotypes grew through day 180. Graft donor and pretransplant recipient Inverse Simpson Index values predicted broader posttransplant TCR diversity. Few recipient clonotypes overlapped donors; over 97% were de novo at given depth.

Produced via immunoSEQ multiplex PCR; TCRdb's table is partial and in-frame only. The sample lists about 41,000 clones; 95% were seen once. Note on this clone: Its antigen is unidentified.

Germline assignment: CDR1 LNHDA and CDR2 SQIVND (reference sequence). The ends were cut back, 4 bases at V and 1 base at J, with 8 bases in the middle. The CDR3 covers 14 residues. Sequenced: peripheral blood mononuclear cells. The rearrangement uses TRBV19 and TRBJ1-5; D unclear. The sequence was obtained from a man under 40 in good health. Some clones in this sample may be carry-over from other donors' samples. The CDR3, as DNA: TGTGCCAGTAGTAGGGAACAGAGCAATCAGCCCCAGCATTTT. It yields the protein CASSREQSNQPQHF.